Listed below are T cell receptor beta chains from one sample, sequenced in a study. Using its own MiXCR run on the multiplex PCR reads, TCRdb lists one record per CDR3 protein. The repertoire holds roughly 1,000 distinct CDR3 sequences, with approximately 6% as singletons. Sequencing was done on a sample of naive CD4+ T cells sorted from blood. These receptors all come from a female donor with breast cancer. Both conserved end residues are part of each CDR3. The D gene is left open where the match is weak. Expanded clones are given a class, and other clones once, few, many or no size at all.

>.|TRBJ1-2|TRBV12-3/TRBV12-4|medium-sized
TGTGCCAGCAGTCCACCCCTGGGAATTCCTAACTATGGCTACACCTTC
CASSPPLGIPNYGYTF
>.|TRBJ1-2|TRBV12-3/TRBV12-4|medium-sized
TGTGCCAGCAGTGACACAGGGCGGGGCTACACCTTC
CASSDTGRGYTF
>.|TRBJ1-2|TRBV12-3/TRBV12-4|medium-sized
TGTGCCAGCAGACCCCTAGGTCACTATGGCTACACCTTC
CASRPLGHYGYTF
>.|TRBJ1-2|TRBV12-3/TRBV12-4|large
TGTGCCAGCAGCCACCGTAATTCTAACTATGGCTACACCTTC
CASSHRNSNYGYTF
>TRBD1|TRBJ1-2|TRBV12-3/TRBV12-4|medium-sized
TGTGCCAGCAGGGGACAGGGAAACTTAGACTATGGCTACACCTTC
CASRGQGNLDYGYTF
>.|TRBJ1-2|TRBV12-3/TRBV12-4|medium-sized
TGTGCCAGCAGTTTAGACCGCTATGGCTACACCTTC
CASSLDRYGYTF
>.|TRBJ1-2|TRBV12-3/TRBV12-4|medium-sized
TGTGCCAGCAGTCCCTCCGGGAAAGGAGGCTACACCTTC
CASSPSGKGGYTF
>.|TRBJ1-2|TRBV12-3/TRBV12-4|few
TGTGCCAGCAGTTTAAGGGTCGGTTATGGCTACACCTTC
CASSLRVGYGYTF
>.|TRBJ1-2|TRBV12-3/TRBV12-4|medium-sized
TGTGCCAGCAGCCCGCGAAAAGTTCGCTATGGCTACACCTTC
CASSPRKVRYGYTF
>.|TRBJ1-2|TRBV12-3/TRBV12-4|many
TGTGCCAGCAGTTTTAAGGAGGCGGTCTATGGCTACACCTTC
CASSFKEAVYGYTF
>.|TRBJ1-2|TRBV12-3/TRBV12-4|medium-sized
TGTGCCAGCAGTTTAGAGGGATCAGACGGCTACACCTTC
CASSLEGSDGYTF
>TRBD1|TRBJ1-2|TRBV12-3/TRBV12-4|medium-sized
TGTGCCAGCAGGGCAGCCTTCTTATCCCGGGACAGGAATGGCTACACCTTC
CASRAAFLSRDRNGYTF
>.|TRBJ1-2|TRBV12-3/TRBV12-4|.
TGTGCCAGCAGTCTGACGAGGTACTATGGCTACACCTTC
CASSLTRYYGYTF
>TRBD1|TRBJ1-2|TRBV12-3/TRBV12-4|large
TGTGCCAGCAGTCTGACAGGGAGCCGGTATGGCTACACCTTC
CASSLTGSRYGYTF
>.|TRBJ1-2|TRBV12-3/TRBV12-4|medium-sized
TGTGCCAGCAGTTATTCAGGGATCTATGGCTACACCTTC
CASSYSGIYGYTF
>.|TRBJ1-2|TRBV12-3/TRBV12-4|medium-sized
TGTGCCAGCAAAATATCGAGAGTCGCCTATGGCTACACCTTC
CASKISRVAYGYTF
>.|TRBJ1-2|TRBV12-3/TRBV12-4|large
TGTGCCAGCAGTTGGCCAGGCTATGGCTACACCTTC
CASSWPGYGYTF
>.|TRBJ1-2|TRBV12-3/TRBV12-4|large
TGTGCCAGCAGTCTGGGCAGCTATGGCTACACCTTC
CASSLGSYGYTF
>TRBD1|TRBJ1-2|TRBV12-3/TRBV12-4|large
TGTGCCAGCAGTTTCGACAGGGCCTATGGCTACACCTTC
CASSFDRAYGYTF
>.|TRBJ1-2|TRBV12-3/TRBV12-4|large
TGTGCCAGCAGTCTCCAAGGGGATGGCTATGGCTACACCTTC
CASSLQGDGYGYTF
>TRBD1|TRBJ1-2|TRBV12-3/TRBV12-4|medium-sized
TGTGCCAGCAGTTTAAGGGGACAGGACCCTAACTATGGCTACACCTTC
CASSLRGQDPNYGYTF
>.|TRBJ1-2|TRBV12-3/TRBV12-4|medium-sized
TGTGCCAGCAGGACACAGTCTCTTGCTAACTATGGCTACACCTTC
CASRTQSLANYGYTF
>.|TRBJ1-2|TRBV12-3/TRBV12-4|medium-sized
TGTGCCAGCACCCTAAACCGGGCTGGCTACACCTTC
CASTLNRAGYTF
>.|TRBJ1-2|TRBV12-3/TRBV12-4|large
TGTGCCAGCAGTTCCCCGCCCAGAGGCTACACCTTC
CASSSPPRGYTF
>.|TRBJ1-2|TRBV12-3/TRBV12-4|large
TGTGCCAGCAGTTTAAGGGAGACAGGAGCGCGCGGCTACACCTTC
CASSLRETGARGYTF
>TRBD1|TRBJ1-2|TRBV12-3/TRBV12-4|medium-sized
TGTGCCAGCAGTTTACCCGGGACAGTCTACTATGGCTACACCTTC
CASSLPGTVYYGYTF
>.|TRBJ1-2|TRBV12-3/TRBV12-4|medium-sized
TGTGCCAGCAGTTTAGTGGTGGGAGAAGGTGGCTACACCTTC
CASSLVVGEGGYTF
>.|TRBJ1-2|TRBV12-3/TRBV12-4|medium-sized
TGTGCCAGCAGTCAAGCCAGCTATGGCTACACCTTC
CASSQASYGYTF
>.|TRBJ1-2|TRBV12-3/TRBV12-4|medium-sized
TGTGCCAGCAGTGACGGGGCTAACTATGGCTACACCTTC
CASSDGANYGYTF
>.|TRBJ1-2|TRBV12-3/TRBV12-4|.
TGTGCCAGCAGTTTAGGGGCGATTAACTATGGCTACACCTTC
CASSLGAINYGYTF
>.|TRBJ1-2|TRBV12-3/TRBV12-4|many
TGTGCCAGCAGTCCAAGGGGAGTATTTAGGGGTATCGGCTATGGCTACACCTTC
CASSPRGVFRGIGYGYTF
>.|TRBJ1-2|TRBV12-3/TRBV12-4|medium-sized
TGTGCCAGCAGTTCCACCCCGGGACAACTAAACTACACCTTC
CASSSTPGQLNYTF
>.|TRBJ1-2|TRBV12-3/TRBV12-4|large
TGTGCCAGCAGTTTGGGCGGTTACTATGGCTACACCTTC
CASSLGGYYGYTF
>.|TRBJ1-2|TRBV12-3/TRBV12-4|medium-sized
TGTGCCAGCAGTCTGTCGGGCAGGGATAATGGCTACACCTTC
CASSLSGRDNGYTF
>.|TRBJ1-2|TRBV12-3/TRBV12-4|medium-sized
TGTGCCAGCAGTTTTGACAGCGTCTATGGCTACACCTTC
CASSFDSVYGYTF
>TRBD1|TRBJ1-2|TRBV12-3/TRBV12-4|.
TGTGCCAGCACCCTTCGGACAGGTGATGGCTACACCTTC
CASTLRTGDGYTF
>.|TRBJ1-2|TRBV12-3/TRBV12-4|medium-sized
TGTGCCAGCAGTTTAGGCCTGAGGGGCTACACCTTC
CASSLGLRGYTF
>.|TRBJ1-2|TRBV12-3/TRBV12-4|medium-sized
TGTGCCAGCAGTTTAGGGCCCCGACAGGATGGCTACACCTTC
CASSLGPRQDGYTF
>.|TRBJ1-2|TRBV12-3/TRBV12-4|large
TGTGCCAGCCGTTCCGACACAGGGTATGGCTACACCTTC
CASRSDTGYGYTF
>.|TRBJ1-2|TRBV12-3/TRBV12-4|medium-sized
TGTGCCAGCAGTTTAGGACAGCCTAACTATGGCTACACCTTC
CASSLGQPNYGYTF
>.|TRBJ1-2|TRBV12-3/TRBV12-4|large
TGTGCCAGCAGTTTGCAGGCTTACTATGGCTACACCTTC
CASSLQAYYGYTF
>TRBD1|TRBJ1-2|TRBV12-3/TRBV12-4|large
TGTGCCAGCAGCCCTCGGACAGGGGCCAGGAACTATGGCTACACCTTC
CASSPRTGARNYGYTF
>TRBD1|TRBJ1-2|TRBV12-3/TRBV12-4|medium-sized
TGTGCCAGCAGTGCCGATACAGGGGCCGGTGGCTACACCTTC
CASSADTGAGGYTF
>.|TRBJ1-2|TRBV12-3/TRBV12-4|large
TGTGCCAGCAGTTCAGGAGTGAGGGGTGGCTATGGCTACACCTTC
CASSSGVRGGYGYTF
>.|TRBJ1-2|TRBV12-3/TRBV12-4|medium-sized
TGTGCCAGCAGTTTAGCGATAAGCTTTAGGGACTATGGCTACACCTTC
CASSLAISFRDYGYTF
>.|TRBJ1-2|TRBV12-3/TRBV12-4|medium-sized
TGTGCCAGCAGTTTGGGCCTAGACTATGGCTACACCTTC
CASSLGLDYGYTF
>.|TRBJ1-2|TRBV12-3/TRBV12-4|medium-sized
TGTGCCAGCACTTCCTCTCGCGGGTCCTATGGCTACACCTTC
CASTSSRGSYGYTF
>.|TRBJ1-2|TRBV12-3/TRBV12-4|medium-sized
TGTGCCAGCAGCCCTGTGCATGGACCAAGCGGCTACACCTTC
CASSPVHGPSGYTF
>.|TRBJ1-2|TRBV12-3/TRBV12-4|medium-sized
TGTGCCAGCAGCTCCTCCGGGGAGGAAGGCCCCTACACCTTC
CASSSSGEEGPYTF